The clone carrying this TCR beta chain was counted at least ten times. Its antigen is not known. This record belongs to a study of regulatory T cells in long-lasting Graves disease. To make TCR beta libraries, researchers used iRepertoire HTBI primers and Arm-PCR of CDR3 regions. Each CDR3 protein is one row after TCRdb ran MiXCR on the multiplex PCR reads. Seen here are 500,000 to 700,000 distinct CDR3 sequences, about 32% observed once, and the top ten hold 42%. This sample's time point: persistent/refractory GD, antithyroid drugs over 5 years with positive TRAb. With RNA extracted from PBMCs as input, the TCR library was made. V was trimmed by 0 bases and J by 6 bases, leaving 6 bases between them. The CDR3 has 13 residues. Germline-derived CDR1 and CDR2 are MNHEY and SVGAGI. Study-level points and caveats: Shared public clonotypes totalled a few thousand in persistent patients, compared with about 960 in new patients. Persistent Graves' patients had lower TCR diversity than newly diagnosed ones. Gene preferences differed: TRBV28, TRBJ1-2, TRBJ2-5 in persistent cases. Thyroid tissue was not sampled; only peripheral blood was.

The TCR originated in a female donor with Graves disease. V is TRBV6-5 and J is TRBJ1-5; D remains unclear. Sequences were derived from peripheral blood mononuclear cells (PBMCs), sampled when the disease was refractory, from a patient treated with antithyroid drugs. In DNA, the CDR3 is TGTGCCAGCAGTTACTCGGAAGGTCAGCCCCAGCATTTT. This translates into CASSYSEGQPQHF.